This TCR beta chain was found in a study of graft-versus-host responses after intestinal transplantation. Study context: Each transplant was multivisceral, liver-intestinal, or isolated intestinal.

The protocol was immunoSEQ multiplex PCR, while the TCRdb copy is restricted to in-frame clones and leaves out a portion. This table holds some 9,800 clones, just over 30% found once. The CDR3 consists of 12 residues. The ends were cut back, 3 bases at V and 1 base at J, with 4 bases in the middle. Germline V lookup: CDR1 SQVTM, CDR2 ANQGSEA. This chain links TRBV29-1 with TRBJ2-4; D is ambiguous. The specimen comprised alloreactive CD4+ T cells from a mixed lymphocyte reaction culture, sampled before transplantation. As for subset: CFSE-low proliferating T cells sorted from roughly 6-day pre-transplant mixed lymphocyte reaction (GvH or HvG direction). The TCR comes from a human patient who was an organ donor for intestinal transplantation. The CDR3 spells CSVDRAKNIQYF. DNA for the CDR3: TGCAGCGTTGACAGGGCCAAAAACATTCAGTACTTC.